Listed below are T cell receptor beta chains from one sample, sequenced in a study of cytomegalovirus exposure and HLA in healthy donors. This table comes from immunoSEQ multiplex PCR, and its TCRdb copy is limited to in-frame clones, with some not included. The sample has 200,000 or so clones, roughly 88% seen once. Sequencing was performed on PBMCs. All receptors derive from a young woman in good health and CMV-seropositive. Each CDR3 is given with its conserved first and last residue. The order of the fields is J gene, V gene, clone size, D gene, CDR3 protein, CDR3 DNA. A D gene is named only where the DNA matches it firmly. The size field is filled for only some rows; it gives once, few, many or a size class.

>TRBJ2-7|TRBV4-2|.|.
CASSQDASSGSYEQYF
TGTGCCAGCAGCCAAGATGCGAGTTCTGGCTCCTACGAGCAGTACTTC
>TRBJ1-1|TRBV15|.|TRBD1
CATSKNRDRLEAFF
TGTGCCACCAGCAAAAACCGGGACAGACTTGAAGCTTTCTTT
>TRBJ2-2|TRBV7-6|medium-sized|.
CASSLSGLTGELFF
TGTGCCAGCAGCTTGTCCGGACTTACCGGGGAGCTGTTTTTT
>TRBJ2-2|TRBV7-8|.|TRBD2
CASSLQAGGTTGELFF
TGTGCCAGCAGCTTACAAGCGGGAGGCACCACCGGGGAGCTGTTTTTT
>TRBJ2-5|TRBV28|many|.
CATTVGGETQYF
TGTGCCACCACTGTAGGAGGGGAGACCCAGTACTTC
>TRBJ2-5|TRBV5-1|.|.
CASSSGSGETQYF
TGCGCCAGCAGCTCAGGGTCGGGAGAGACCCAGTACTTC
>TRBJ2-5|TRBV9|.|TRBD2
CASSASGRQETQYF
TGTGCCAGCAGCGCTAGCGGGAGACAAGAGACCCAGTACTTC
>TRBJ2-5|TRBV18|.|TRBD2
CASSTGLADVETQYF
TGTGCCAGCTCAACGGGACTAGCGGATGTAGAGACCCAGTACTTC
>TRBJ2-5|TRBV9|.|.
CASSTPGGQGGETQYF
TGTGCCAGCAGCACCCCGGGAGGGCAGGGGGGAGAGACCCAGTACTTC
>TRBJ2-1|TRBV7-6|.|TRBD2
CASSSGLAGVREQFF
TGTGCCAGCAGCTCGGGACTAGCGGGAGTGCGGGAGCAGTTCTTC
>TRBJ2-1|TRBV2|.|.
CASSSDSYNEQFF
TGTGCCAGCAGTTCCGACAGTTACAATGAGCAGTTCTTC
>TRBJ2-2|TRBV7-6|.|TRBD1
CASSLRTGGGSVSPGELFF
TGTGCCAGCAGCCTACGGACAGGGGGAGGCTCCGTATCCCCCGGGGAGCTGTTTTTT
>TRBJ2-7|TRBV4-1|.|.
CASSQDAGSDLSYEQYF
TGCGCCAGCAGCCAAGACGCGGGAAGCGATCTCTCCTACGAGCAGTACTTC
>TRBJ2-6|TRBV15|.|.
CATSRPVSSGANVLTF
TGTGCCACCAGCAGACCTGTCTCCTCTGGGGCCAACGTCCTGACTTTC
>TRBJ2-7|TRBV12-2|.|.
CASRIRQDLTSYEQYF
TGTGCAAGTCGCATAAGACAGGATCTGACCTCCTACGAGCAGTACTTC
>TRBJ1-2|TRBV9|.|.
CASSPDGYYGYTF
TGTGCCAGCAGCCCAGACGGGTACTATGGCTACACCTTC
>TRBJ2-7|TRBV29-1|.|TRBD2
CSVTSGITSEQYF
TGCAGCGTTACTAGCGGGATTACATCCGAGCAGTACTTC
>TRBJ2-7|TRBV5-1|.|TRBD2
CASSAGTSGRLEQYF
TGCGCCAGCAGCGCCGGGACTAGCGGGAGGCTCGAGCAGTACTTC
>TRBJ1-5|TRBV28|.|.
CASSLTGDSNQPQHF
TGTGCCAGCAGCCTGACAGGCGACAGCAATCAGCCCCAGCATTTT
>TRBJ1-1|TRBV2|.|.
CASSEVRSGWGTEAFF
TGTGCCAGCAGTGAAGTACGTTCAGGGTGGGGCACTGAAGCTTTCTTT
>TRBJ1-1|TRBV29-1|few|TRBD1
CSVDPGQGGTEAFF
TGCAGCGTTGACCCCGGACAGGGGGGCACTGAAGCTTTCTTT
>TRBJ1-5|TRBV28|.|TRBD1
CASRQGGYQPQHF
TGTGCCAGTAGACAGGGGGGGTATCAGCCCCAGCATTTT
>TRBJ1-1|TRBV29-1|.|.
CSVVELEGTEAFF
TGCAGCGTTGTGGAATTGGAGGGCACTGAAGCTTTCTTT
>TRBJ1-1|TRBV7-9|few|TRBD1
CASSAHRGLNTEAFF
TGTGCCAGCAGCGCCCACAGGGGGCTCAACACTGAAGCTTTCTTT
>TRBJ2-6|TRBV7-3|.|TRBD1
CASSSPDRGALSGANVLTF
TGTGCCAGCAGCTCCCCCGACAGGGGCGCACTCTCTGGGGCCAACGTCCTGACTTTC
>TRBJ2-3|TRBV4-1|.|.
CASSIGNVGTDTQYF
TGCGCCAGCAGCATCGGGAACGTCGGCACAGATACGCAGTATTTT
>TRBJ2-7|TRBV6-1|once|TRBD2
CATDVRLAGYEQYF
TGTGCCACGGACGTTCGCCTAGCGGGCTACGAGCAGTACTTC
>TRBJ2-3|TRBV5-6|few|.
CASSLAAGSTDTQYF
TGTGCCAGCAGCTTGGCAGCAGGGAGCACAGATACGCAGTATTTT
>TRBJ1-2|TRBV5-4|.|.
CASSLDSPAYGYTF
TGTGCCAGCAGCTTGGACAGCCCAGCCTATGGCTACACCTTC
>TRBJ2-1|TRBV11-2|.|.
CASSLDHNNEQFF
TGTGCCAGCAGCTTAGATCACAACAATGAGCAGTTCTTC
>TRBJ1-2|TRBV5-6|.|TRBD1
CASSFVGTGGSNYGYTF
TGTGCCAGCAGCTTCGTGGGGACAGGGGGTTCGAACTATGGCTACACCTTC
>TRBJ2-5|TRBV11-1|.|.
CASTFRQTEETQYF
TGTGCCAGCACTTTCCGACAGACGGAAGAGACCCAGTACTTC
>TRBJ2-1|TRBV7-9|.|TRBD2
CASSPLLAGGNEQFF
TGTGCCAGCAGTCCTTTACTAGCGGGAGGGAATGAGCAGTTCTTC